Shown below are 29 T cell receptor beta chains from a single sample sequenced in a study of T cell responses to AZD1222 COVID-19 vaccine. The data were produced by immunoSEQ multiplex PCR, yet TCRdb's version contains in-frame clones alone and is incomplete. The repertoire holds 150,000 to 200,000 clones, with about 89% as singletons. The sequencing used peripheral blood, collected on day 0 of MenACWY control vaccination. Every receptor here comes from an adult in good health.

The chain combines TRBV7-7 with TRBJ1-4, with TRBD1 matching over 12 bases. The CDR3 is made up of 14 amino acids. Germline V gene lookup returns CDR1 SSHAT and CDR2 FNYEAQ (reference sequence). V lost 5 bases, J lost 12 bases, and 7 bases stayed unmatched. As DNA, the CDR3 is TGTGCCAGCAGCGCCGGGACAGGGGGCGTGGAACTGTTTTTT. It translates to CASSAGTGGVELFF.

The chain links TRBV15 to TRBJ1-6; 7 nucleotides line up with TRBD1. With V trimmed by 1 base and J by 7 bases, 7 bases remained unmatched. The CDR3 loop spans 16 amino acids. CDR1 LNHNV and CDR2 YYDKDF come from the germline V gene (reference sequence). CDR3 sequence: CATSRAGTASNSPLHF. CDR3 in DNA: TGTGCCACCAGCAGAGCCGGGACAGCTTCAAATTCACCCCTCCACTTT.

The V and J genes are TRBV18 and TRBJ2-3, with TRBD2 matching over 9 bases. CDR3 length equals 17 residues. J was trimmed by 7 bases and V by 3 bases; bases with no gene match: 14. Looked up from germline, CDR1 is KGHSH and CDR2 is LQKENI. The chain's CDR3 is CASSPRSGAGGAHTQYF. The CDR3 coding sequence is TGTGCCAGCTCACCCCGCTCCGGGGCGGGAGGGGCCCATACGCAGTATTTT.

The rearrangement joins TRBV28 to TRBJ2-6, with TRBD2 matching 16 bases. Germline-derived CDR1 and CDR2 are MDHEN and SYDVKM. The CDR3 runs 18 residues. The V and J ends lost 7 bases and 5 bases, in that order; junction bases with no gene match: 8. The CDR3 sequence is CASNQGTSGGGRANVLTF. In DNA form, the CDR3 reads TGTGCCAGCAACCAAGGGACTAGCGGGGGGGGCCGGGCCAACGTCCTGACTTTC. Full variable domain (outside the CDR3, taken from reference TRBV28 and TRBJ2-6): DVKVTQSSRYLVKRTGEKVFLECVQDMDHENMFWYRQDPGLGLRLIYFSYDVKMKEKGDIPEGYSVSREKKERFSLILESASTNQTSMYLCASNQGTSGGGRANVLTFGAGSRLTVL.

The rearrangement joins TRBV19 to TRBJ2-7; 10 bases agree with TRBD1. The CDR3 length is 15 residues. Germline-derived CDR1 and CDR2 are LNHDA and SQIVND (reference sequence). The V gene end was trimmed by 10 bases and the J gene end by 3 bases; junction bases not matched to a gene: 12. CDR3 residues: CATSPSGTGDYEQYF. The DNA of the CDR3 is TGTGCCACCTCCCCATCCGGGACAGGGGACTACGAGCAGTACTTC.

This clone has only a few counts. The rearrangement joins TRBV6-1 to TRBJ1-5; 8 nucleotides align to TRBD1. The CDR3 is made up of 17 amino acids. V dropped 4 bases and J dropped 5; count of bases not matched to a gene: 13. Looked up from germline, CDR1 is MNHNS and CDR2 is SASEGT. The CDR3: CASSALTGANMDQPQHF. In DNA form, the CDR3 reads TGTGCCAGCAGTGCCCTGACAGGGGCGAATATGGATCAGCCCCAGCATTTT.

This clone was detected only once. The V and J genes are TRBV3-1 (or the pseudogene TRBV3-2) and TRBJ2-6; D perhaps matches TRBD1 (5 bases). This CDR3 is built from 21 residues. Looked up from germline, CDR1 is LGHDT and CDR2 is YNNKEL (reference sequence). Trimming took off 1 base at V and 2 bases at J, with 24 bases between the two ends. CDR3 nucleotide sequence: TGTGCCAGCAGCCAAGCGGCGTGGTCAGGGATCACACTCCCTGGGGCCAACGTCCTGACTTTC. It yields the protein CASSQAAWSGITLPGANVLTF.

The CDR3 region has the DNA TGTGCCAGTACCGCCACAGGGAACACTGAAGCTTTCTTT. It yields the protein CASTATGNTEAFF. V is TRBV19 and J is TRBJ1-1, with D perhaps TRBD1 (5 bases). The V end was cut by 7 bases, the J end by 1 base, with 10 bases between. CDR1 LNHDA and CDR2 SQIVND come from the germline V gene (reference sequence). The CDR3 consists of 13 residues.

This clone occurred once. The V gene is TRBV5-5, the J gene TRBJ1-1; TRBD1 is a possible D gene (6 bases). Germline V gene lookup returns CDR1 SGHKS and CDR2 YYEKEE (reference sequence). The ends were cut back, 0 bases at V and 1 base at J, with 10 bases in the middle. The CDR3 loop spans 15 amino acids. CDR3 loop: CASSLAGGKNTEAFF. DNA of the CDR3: TGTGCCAGCAGCTTGGCGGGGGGCAAGAACACTGAAGCTTTCTTT.

The CDR3 here is CASSGLAGGFGEQYF. The CDR3 DNA follows: TGTGCCAGCAGCGGACTGGCAGGGGGCTTTGGGGAGCAGTACTTC. The chain uses TRBV9 and TRBJ2-7, with 8 bases aligning to TRBD1. The CDR3 runs 15 residues. In germline, CDR1 is SGDLS, CDR2 YYNGEE. The ends lost 3 bases at V and 7 bases at J; junction bases unmatched: 12.

The chain recombines TRBV6-5 with TRBJ2-7, with D uncertain. V was clipped by 6 bases and J by 3 bases, with 15 bases between them. The germline CDR1 and CDR2 sequences are MNHEY and SVGAGI. There are 14 residues in the CDR3. The CDR3 protein is CASRSGPRDYEQYF. The CDR3 DNA is TGTGCCAGCAGATCAGGTCCAAGGGACTACGAGCAGTACTTC.

This rearrangement joins TRBV19 to TRBJ2-7; 10 positions match TRBD2. Germline values: CDR1 LNHDA, CDR2 SQIVND (reference sequence). The CDR3 runs 15 residues. The J segment lost 4 bases and the V segment lost 3 bases, leaving 6 bases of the junction unmatched. CDR3 DNA sequence: TGTGCCAGTAGTATTACAGCGGGAGGGTTTTACGAGCAGTACTTC. The encoded protein is CASSITAGGFYEQYF.

This chain links TRBV30 with TRBJ2-3; D is tentatively TRBD1 or TRBD2 (6 bases each). Between the trimmed V and J ends, which lost 1 base and 1 base, there was a span of 9 bases. Per the germline V gene, CDR1 is GTSNPN and CDR2 is SVGIG (reference sequence). The CDR3 covers 14 residues. The CDR3 DNA follows: TGTGCCTGGAGTGAAGGGGGGCGCACAGATACGCAGTATTTT. Translating gives CAWSEGGRTDTQYF. The whole variable domain, remainder taken from reference TRBV30 and TRBJ2-3, is SQTIHQWPATLVQPVGSPLSLECTVEGTSNPNLYWYRQAAGRGLQLLFYSVGIGQISSEVPQNLSASRPQDRQFILSSKKLLLSDSGFYLCAWSEGGRTDTQYFGPGTRLTVL.

This clone showed up just once. The chain uses TRBV4-3 and TRBJ2-2; D is uncertain. The CDR3 has 16 residues. Trimming cost V 1 base and J 2 bases, with 11 bases left between them. Germline V gene sequence: CDR1 LGHNA, CDR2 YSLEER. Written as DNA, the CDR3 is TGCGCCAGCAGCCAAGTAGGTTCGTACAACACCGGGGAGCTGTTTTTT. Encoded protein: CASSQVGSYNTGELFF.

The chain recombines TRBV30 with TRBJ1-1; the match to TRBD1 covers 7 bases. V was pared by 0 bases and J by 1 base, with 5 bases of the junction left unmatched. Germline loops: CDR1 GTSNPN, CDR2 SVGIG (reference sequence). This CDR3 is built from 15 residues. The CDR3 DNA sequence: TGTGCCTGGAGTGTACTGCCAGGGGGGAACACTGAAGCTTTCTTT. This gives the protein CAWSVLPGGNTEAFF. The entire variable domain, with the rest obtained from reference TRBV30 and TRBJ1-1, is as follows: SQTIHQWPATLVQPVGSPLSLECTVEGTSNPNLYWYRQAAGRGLQLLFYSVGIGQISSEVPQNLSASRPQDRQFILSSKKLLLSDSGFYLCAWSVLPGGNTEAFFGQGTRLTVV.

This clone was observed once. The chain combines TRBV30 with TRBJ1-5, with D hard to call. The germline V and J ends were trimmed by 3 bases and 0 bases, with 12 bases remaining between them. The CDR3 is made up of 15 amino acids. CDR1 and CDR2 (germline): GTSNPN, SVGIG (reference sequence). CDR3 loop: CAWSALEYSNQPQHF. DNA of the CDR3: TGTGCCTGGAGCGCCCTGGAATATAGCAATCAGCCCCAGCATTTT.

This chain uses TRBV15 with TRBJ1-4; D is unresolved. Trimming removed 0 bases from V and 4 bases from J, with 9 bases in between. This CDR3 spans 15 amino acids. Germline V CDR1 and CDR2: LNHNV, YYDKDF (reference sequence). The CDR3 loop reads CATSREVGFNEKLFF. CDR3 coding DNA: TGTGCCACCAGCAGAGAAGTTGGGTTTAATGAAAAACTGTTTTTT. Complete variable domain (other parts from reference TRBV15 and TRBJ1-4): DAMVIQNPRYQVTQFGKPVTLSCSQTLNHNVMYWYQQKSSQAPKLLFHYYDKDFNNEADTPDNFQSRRPNTSFCFLDIRSPGLGDTAMYLCATSREVGFNEKLFFGSGTQLSVL.

The V call is TRBV29-1, the J call TRBJ1-1; tentatively, D is TRBD1 (6 bases). Germline CDR1 and CDR2: SQVTM and ANQGSEA. V was trimmed by 5 bases and J by 1 base, leaving 11 bases between them. The CDR3 contains 13 residues. In nucleotides, the CDR3 is TGCAGCGTTAGGGTAGGGGGGAACACTGAAGCTTTCTTT. Amino acids: CSVRVGGNTEAFF.

The CDR3 DNA is TGTGCCAGCTCGCCGGGGGGGGCCATCTCGGGGCAGTTCTTC. Protein sequence: CASSPGGAISGQFF. The genes are TRBV11-3 and TRBJ2-1, with 8 bases aligning to TRBD2. Germline CDR1 SGHNT, CDR2 YENEEA. The CDR3 totals 14 residues. Losses at the gene ends were 8 bases for V and 12 bases for J; bases not matched to a gene: 15. Drawing the rest from reference TRBV11-3 and TRBJ2-1, the complete variable domain is EAGVVQSPRYKIIEKKQPVAFWCNPISGHNTLYWYLQNLGQGPELLIRYENEEAVDDSQLPKDRFSAERLKGVDSTLKIQPAELGDSAVYLCASSPGGAISGQFFGPGTRLTVL.

The DNA of the CDR3 is TGTGCCAGCAGCTTAGGGGGGATCGGAAACACCATATATTTT. It encodes CASSLGGIGNTIYF. The chain carries TRBV13 and TRBJ1-3; D is ambiguous. The germline gives CDR1 PRHDT, CDR2 FYEKMQ (reference sequence). V lost 0 bases to trimming and J lost 4 bases, with 7 bases between them. The CDR3 extends over 14 amino acids. Based on the CDR3 plus reference TRBV13 and TRBJ1-3, the full variable domain is AAGVIQSPRHLIKEKRETATLKCYPIPRHDTVYWYQQGPGQDPQFLISFYEKMQSDKGSIPDRFSAQQFSDYHSELNMSSLELGDSALYFCASSLGGIGNTIYFGEGSWLTVV.

The chain employs TRBV5-1 and TRBJ2-2, with 7 bases that match TRBD1. CDR1 is SGHRS, CDR2 YFSETQ, per germline. J gave up 4 bases and V 4 bases, and 7 bases lay outside the gene matches. The CDR3 consists of 15 residues. As DNA, the CDR3 is TGCGCCAGCAGCCGGAACACAGGGGTCACCGGGGAGCTGTTTTTT. Translating gives CASSRNTGVTGELFF.

The chain joins TRBV5-1 to TRBJ1-2; the match to TRBD1 covers 8 bases. V lost 4 bases and J lost 4; bases outside the gene matches: 0. The CDR3 runs 12 residues. The germline V gene encodes CDR1 SGHRS and CDR2 YFSETQ. The CDR3: CASSGQGYGYTF. CDR3 coding DNA: TGCGCCAGCAGCGGACAGGGCTATGGCTACACCTTC.

In this sample, this clone turned up a few times. V and J are TRBV5-1 and TRBJ1-1; D might be TRBD1 (6 bases). Germline V gene lookup returns CDR1 SGHRS and CDR2 YFSETQ. V was shortened by 5 bases and J by 1 base, with 12 bases between the two germline ends. CDR3 length equals 14 residues. The CDR3 DNA follows: TGCGCCAGCAGTCCCGGGACATCGAACACTGAAGCTTTCTTT. It is translated as CASSPGTSNTEAFF.

The chain links TRBV24-1 to TRBJ2-5, with 7 bases aligning to TRBD1. The V segment lost 0 bases and the J segment 2 bases; nucleotides outside the gene matches: 5. The germline V gene has CDR1 KGHDR and CDR2 SFDVKD. This CDR3 is built from 16 residues. CDR3 nucleotides: TGTGCCACCAGTGATTTGACCCGGGACAGTCAAGAGACCCAGTACTTC. It translates to CATSDLTRDSQETQYF.

The genes are TRBV6-1 and TRBJ2-6; D is unresolved. Trimming pared 3 bases from V and 3 bases from J, leaving 6 bases between. CDR1 is MNHNS, CDR2 SASEGT, per germline. This CDR3 has 14 residues. CDR3 sequence reads: CASSDPVGANVLTF. The CDR3 coding sequence is TGTGCCAGCAGTGATCCGGTTGGGGCCAACGTCCTGACTTTC.

A few counts support this clone. This chain uses TRBV4-3 with TRBJ2-3; perhaps TRBD1 as D (5 bases). CDR1 and CDR2 (germline): LGHNA, YSLEER. V lost 2 bases and J lost 2, with 11 bases in between. This CDR3 is 15 amino acids long. The CDR3 reads CASSQIAGYTDTQYF. The CDR3 coding sequence is TGCGCCAGCAGCCAAATTGCAGGGTACACAGATACGCAGTATTTT.

V gene TRBV9 combines with J gene TRBJ2-3, with D uncertain. CDR3 length equals 15 residues. CDR1 is SGDLS and CDR2 is YYNGEE in the germline V gene. The V and J ends lost 0 bases and 2 bases respectively, with 10 bases between them. The CDR3 here is CASSVGGETTDTQYF. The CDR3 region has the DNA TGTGCCAGCAGCGTAGGAGGAGAAACCACAGATACGCAGTATTTT.

The genes are TRBV7-9 and TRBJ2-7; 7 bases are a match to TRBD1. In germline, CDR1 is SEHNR, CDR2 FQNEAQ (reference sequence). V lost 3 bases to trimming and J lost 5 bases; unmatched junction nucleotides: 7. The CDR3 length is 14 residues. CDR3 protein: CASSLGQQGHEQYF. CDR3 nucleotide sequence: TGTGCCAGCAGCTTGGGGCAACAGGGGCACGAGCAGTACTTC.

The J gene is TRBJ2-2, the V gene TRBV5-6, with D unclear. V dropped 4 bases and J dropped 9 bases, with 10 bases sitting between them. CDR1 is SGHDT and CDR2 is YYEEEE in the germline V gene. The CDR3 is 12 amino acids. CDR3 sequence reads: CASSRVGRELFF. Written as DNA, the CDR3 is TGTGCCAGCAGCCGGGTAGGCCGGGAGCTGTTTTTT.